The 21 T cell receptor beta chains listed next were all sequenced from one sample in a study of response to subunit inactivated influenza vaccine. TCRdb re-derived calls from the RT-PCR reads in MiXCR, one entry per CDR3 protein. This sample carries about 500,000 distinct CDR3 sequences, 15% to 20% of them seen once, and the ten largest clones take about 3%. The sequenced sample was CD4+ T cells sorted from PBMCs, obtained around 25 months after vaccination. The receptors were sampled from a man between 50 and 75 years old who received an inactivated influenza vaccine.

This clonotype turned up a few times. The gene calls are TRBV11-2 and TRBJ2-3; 9 nucleotides match TRBD2. The CDR3 sequence is 18 residues long. V trimming: 5 bases; J trimming: 0 bases; junction bases outside the gene matches: 12. Germline V gene sequence: CDR1 SGHAT, CDR2 FQNNGV. CDR3 region: CASSDPIQREVSTDTQYF. The CDR3 DNA is TGTGCCAGCAGCGACCCGATTCAGCGGGAGGTTAGCACAGATACGCAGTATTTT.

This clonotype was seen a handful of times. The chain employs TRBV20-1 and TRBJ1-2; D uncertain. CDR1 is DFQATT, CDR2 SNEGSKA, per germline (reference sequence). Trimming removed 6 bases at V and 6 bases at J, with 20 bases between. The CDR3 spans 14 residues. The CDR3 sequence: CSAPPYTLLDGYTF. In DNA form, the CDR3 reads TGCAGTGCCCCCCCTTATACCCTGCTTGATGGCTACACCTTC.

The rearrangement joins TRBV29-1 to TRBJ2-7; D perhaps matches TRBD1 (6 bases). CDR1 is SQVTM, CDR2 ANQGSEA, per germline. The CDR3 consists of 13 residues. V lost 6 bases and J lost 1, with 13 bases in between. CDR3 coding DNA: TGCAGCGTCGAGCCTACAGGGTCCTACGAGCAGTACTTC. Encoded protein: CSVEPTGSYEQYF.

This chain joins TRBV27 and TRBJ2-7; D is undetermined. The germline V gene encodes CDR1 MNHEY and CDR2 SMNVEV (reference sequence). The CDR3 sequence is 13 residues long. V was cut by 3 bases and J by 5 bases, with 11 bases left in between. The CDR3, as DNA: TGTGCCAGCAGTTTGGGGTTTATTAACGAGCAGTACTTC. Translating it yields CASSLGFINEQYF.

This clonotype was seen at least ten times. This rearrangement joins TRBV20-1 to TRBJ2-7, with D perhaps given as TRBD1 or TRBD2 (5 bases each). This CDR3 contains 14 residues. Germline V lookup: CDR1 DFQATT, CDR2 SNEGSKA (reference sequence). The V and J ends lost 5 bases and 2 bases respectively, with 16 bases between them. For the CDR3, the DNA is TGCAGTGCTTCCCGTGGGACCGACCCCTACGAGCAGTACTTC. Amino acid sequence: CSASRGTDPYEQYF.

This clonotype showed up just once. V and J are TRBV7-7 and TRBJ2-2; 8 positions agree with TRBD1. The CDR3 runs to 16 residues. Germline V gene data show CDR1 as SSHAT and CDR2 as FNYEAQ (reference sequence). The J segment lost 8 bases and the V segment lost 5 bases, leaving 13 bases of the junction unmatched. The CDR3 DNA follows: TGTGCCAGCAGCGAGACCCCGGGACAGGCGGGGGGGGAGCTGTTTTTT. Translation gives CASSETPGQAGGELFF.

There are a few counts of this clonotype. The rearrangement joins TRBV7-3 to TRBJ1-1, with TRBD1 matching 10 bases. J was trimmed by 5 bases and V by 0 bases; bases with no gene match: 3. Looked up from germline, CDR1 is SGHTA and CDR2 is FQGTGA. This CDR3 is built from 15 residues. The DNA of the CDR3 is TGTGCCAGCAGCTTAACCCCGGGACAGGGGACTGAAGCTTTCTTT. Its translation is CASSLTPGQGTEAFF.

V is TRBV6-2 or TRBV6-3 and J is TRBJ2-1; D is possibly TRBD1 (5 bases). Trimming shortened V by 2 bases and J by 2 bases, and 7 bases separated the two germline ends. This CDR3 is built from 14 residues. Germline V CDR1 and CDR2: MNHEY, SVGEGT. The CDR3 nucleotides are TGTGCCAGCAGTTACCCGGACACCTACAATGAGCAGTTCTTC. It codes for CASSYPDTYNEQFF.

This rearrangement joins TRBV5-1 to TRBJ1-3; no clear D gene. In germline, CDR1 is SGHRS, CDR2 YFSETQ. This CDR3 has 16 residues. Trimming shortened V by 4 bases and J by 0 bases, and 14 bases separated the two germline ends. The CDR3 bases are TGCGCCAGCAGCACGCAGACGGGCACCTCTGGAAACACCATATATTTT. Translating gives CASSTQTGTSGNTIYF.

This clonotype was found a few times. V usage is TRBV7-2 and J usage is TRBJ2-3, with D unresolved. This CDR3 is built from 13 residues. V was trimmed by 2 bases and J by 2 bases, leaving 5 bases between them. Germline loops: CDR1 SGHTA, CDR2 FQGNSA. The CDR3 DNA reads as TGTGCCAGCAGCTTATATCTCACAGATACGCAGTATTTT. As protein: CASSLYLTDTQYF.

This chain joins TRBV9 and TRBJ1-1; D unclear. The CDR3 is 13 amino acids. The germline gives CDR1 SGDLS, CDR2 YYNGEE. V lost 0 bases to trimming and J lost 4 bases, with 7 bases between them. CDR3 in amino acids: CASSVDSGTEAFF. CDR3 sequence (DNA): TGTGCCAGCAGCGTAGACAGTGGCACTGAAGCTTTCTTT.

This clonotype was observed a few times. The rearrangement uses TRBV15 and TRBJ2-2; 7 bases line up with TRBD1. The J segment lost 2 bases and the V segment lost 7 bases, leaving 4 bases of the junction unmatched. The CDR3 totals 14 residues. The V gene's germline CDR1 is LNHNV and CDR2 YYDKDF (reference sequence). For the CDR3, the DNA is TGTGCCACCAAGGGGGCGGGTAACACCGGGGAGCTGTTTTTT. It translates to CATKGAGNTGELFF.

The gene calls are TRBV15 and TRBJ1-3; tentatively, D is TRBD1 (5 bases). Trimming cost V 5 bases and J 2 bases, with 13 bases left between them. This CDR3 contains 15 residues. CDR1 and CDR2 (germline): LNHNV, YYDKDF (reference sequence). The CDR3 protein is CATSGLGGAGNTIYF. The DNA of the CDR3 is TGTGCCACCAGCGGCCTGGGGGGTGCTGGAAACACCATATATTTT.

The CDR3 coding sequence is TGTGCCAGCAGTGGATTGCGGGAGTTGGATACGCAGTATTTT. It specifies CASSGLRELDTQYF. The chain combines TRBV6-4 with TRBJ2-3; 7 bases align to TRBD2. The CDR3 is 14 amino acids. Unmatched junction bases numbered 7, after V lost 4 bases and J lost 6 bases. Germline CDR1 and CDR2: MRHNA and SNTAGT.

The table lists this clonotype with a few counts. This chain uses TRBV20-1 with TRBJ2-1; maybe TRBD1 (6 bases). Trimming stripped 0 bases from V and 8 bases from J, with 17 bases between. The CDR3 is made up of 15 amino acids. Germline CDR1 reads DFQATT; CDR2 reads SNEGSKA (reference sequence). CDR3 sequence reads: CSARDMRQVNDEQFF. The DNA for the CDR3 is TGCAGTGCTAGAGATATGCGACAGGTTAACGATGAGCAGTTCTTC.

CDR3 amino acids: CASSHRTGIYGELFF. The CDR3 DNA is TGTGCCAGCAGCCATAGGACAGGGATCTACGGGGAGCTGTTTTTT. The chain combines TRBV3-1 with TRBJ2-2, with 8 bases aligning to TRBD1. Trimming at V came to 3 bases and at J to 7 bases, leaving 7 bases not matched to a gene. The CDR3 runs to 15 residues. Germline CDR1 reads LGHDT; CDR2 reads YNNKEL (reference sequence).

Only a few counts were recorded for this clonotype. The chain recombines TRBV4-1 with TRBJ1-2, with D unresolved. The germline CDR1 and CDR2 sequences are MGHRA and YSYEKL. The CDR3 sequence is 14 residues long. The V end was cut by 7 bases, the J end by 5 bases, with 17 bases between. The CDR3 sequence is CASTPGPGGYGYTF. The CDR3 bases are TGCGCCAGCACCCCCGGTCCAGGCGGGTATGGCTACACCTTC.

This clonotype was seen only a few times. The chain carries TRBV4-2 and TRBJ2-7; D ambiguous. Germline V gene data show CDR1 as LGHNA and CDR2 as YNFKEQ. The CDR3 is 14 residues long. The ends were cut back, 1 base at V and 0 bases at J, with 7 bases in the middle. CDR3 nucleotide sequence: TGTGCCAGCAGCCAAGTCGAGAGCTCCTACGAGCAGTACTTC. Its translation is CASSQVESSYEQYF.

This clonotype was found a few times. V and J are TRBV9 and TRBJ1-5, with 11 positions matching TRBD1. The germline V gene has CDR1 SGDLS and CDR2 YYNGEE. V lost 4 bases to trimming and J lost 6 bases; unmatched junction nucleotides: 3. CDR3 size: 14 residues. The CDR3 spells CASSRGQGAQPQHF. The DNA of the CDR3 is TGTGCCAGCAGCAGAGGACAGGGGGCTCAGCCCCAGCATTTT.

The V gene is TRBV7-2, the J gene TRBJ2-5; 9 positions match TRBD1. Per germline, CDR1 SGHTA and CDR2 FQGNSA. CDR3 length equals 17 residues. J lost 4 bases, V lost 0 bases, and 9 bases had no gene match. Written as DNA, the CDR3 is TGTGCCAGCAGCTTAGCGAGCCCGGGGACAGGGCTAGAGACCCAGTACTTC. Protein sequence: CASSLASPGTGLETQYF.

This clonotype was found many times. The genes are TRBV7-9 and TRBJ1-5, with unresolved D. The germline V gene encodes CDR1 SEHNR and CDR2 FQNEAQ (reference sequence). The V gene lost 4 bases and the J gene lost 0 bases, with 10 bases spanning the gap. CDR3 length: 15 residues. CDR3 nucleotides: TGTGCCAGCAGCTCCGGAGCCGGTAGCAATCAGCCCCAGCATTTT. Its translation: CASSSGAGSNQPQHF.